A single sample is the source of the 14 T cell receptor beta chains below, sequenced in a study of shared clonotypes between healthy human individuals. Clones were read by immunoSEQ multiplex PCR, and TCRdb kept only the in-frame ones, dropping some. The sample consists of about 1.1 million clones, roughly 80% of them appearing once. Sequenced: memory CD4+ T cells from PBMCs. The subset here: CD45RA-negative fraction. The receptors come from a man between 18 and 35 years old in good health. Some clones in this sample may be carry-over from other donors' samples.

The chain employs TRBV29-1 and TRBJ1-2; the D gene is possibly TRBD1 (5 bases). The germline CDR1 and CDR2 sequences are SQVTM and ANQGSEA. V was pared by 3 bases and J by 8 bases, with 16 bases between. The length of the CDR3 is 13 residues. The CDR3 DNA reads TGCAGCGTTGATCCAGGGTCCCCTGGGGGCTACACCTTC. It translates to CSVDPGSPGGYTF.

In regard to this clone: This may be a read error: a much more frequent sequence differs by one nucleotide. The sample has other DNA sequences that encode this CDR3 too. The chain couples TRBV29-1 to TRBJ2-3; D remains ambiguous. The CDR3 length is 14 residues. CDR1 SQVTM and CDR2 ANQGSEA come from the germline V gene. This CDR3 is CSVTAGSGTDTQYF. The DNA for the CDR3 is TGCAGCGTCACTGCAGGCTCAGGCACAGATACTCAGTATTTT.

CDR3: CASSSRTSGTSYEQYF. CDR3 nucleotide sequence: TGTGCCAGCAGTTCCCGGACTAGCGGAACCTCCTACGAGCAGTACTTC. This chain connects TRBV6-6 to TRBJ2-7; TRBD2 matches at 10 bases. Germline V gene data show CDR1 as MNHNY and CDR2 as SVGAGI (reference sequence). V shed 4 bases and J 0 bases; nucleotides not matched to a gene: 6. The CDR3 covers 16 residues.

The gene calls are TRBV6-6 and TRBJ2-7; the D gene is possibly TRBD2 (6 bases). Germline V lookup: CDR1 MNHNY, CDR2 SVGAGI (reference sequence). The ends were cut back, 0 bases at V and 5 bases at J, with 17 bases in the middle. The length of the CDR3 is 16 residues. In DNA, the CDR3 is TGTGCCAGCAGTTACTCGGTGGCTAGCGCCGGCCACGAGCAGTACTTC. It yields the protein CASSYSVASAGHEQYF.

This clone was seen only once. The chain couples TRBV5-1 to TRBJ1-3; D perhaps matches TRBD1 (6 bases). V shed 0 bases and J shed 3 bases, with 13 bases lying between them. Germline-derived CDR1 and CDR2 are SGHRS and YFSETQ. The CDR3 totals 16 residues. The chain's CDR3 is CASSLAGTSLGNTIYF. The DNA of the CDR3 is TGCGCCAGCAGCTTGGCCGGGACATCGCTTGGAAACACCATATATTTT.

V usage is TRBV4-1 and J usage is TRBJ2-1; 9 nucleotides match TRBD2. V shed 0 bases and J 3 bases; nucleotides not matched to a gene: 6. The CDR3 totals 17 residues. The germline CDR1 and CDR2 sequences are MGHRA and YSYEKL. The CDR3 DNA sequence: TGCGCCAGCAGCCAAGAGAGAAGCGGGAGGTACTACAATGAGCAGTTCTTC. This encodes CASSQERSGRYYNEQFF.

CDR3 in DNA: TGTGCCAGTAGCCCAGAACAGGGGCGGCCCCAGCATTTT. Translation: CASSPEQGRPQHF. The V call is TRBV19, the J call TRBJ1-5; 7 bases agree with TRBD1. CDR3 length: 13 residues. Germline CDR1 LNHDA, CDR2 SQIVND (reference sequence). With V trimmed by 6 bases and J by 9 bases, 8 bases remained unmatched.

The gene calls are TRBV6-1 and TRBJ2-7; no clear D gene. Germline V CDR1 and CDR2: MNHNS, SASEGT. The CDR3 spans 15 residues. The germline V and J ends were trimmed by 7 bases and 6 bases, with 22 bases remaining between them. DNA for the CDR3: TGTGCCAGCAAACCATTAAAAGCGCCCGCGTCCGAGCAGTACTTC. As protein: CASKPLKAPASEQYF.

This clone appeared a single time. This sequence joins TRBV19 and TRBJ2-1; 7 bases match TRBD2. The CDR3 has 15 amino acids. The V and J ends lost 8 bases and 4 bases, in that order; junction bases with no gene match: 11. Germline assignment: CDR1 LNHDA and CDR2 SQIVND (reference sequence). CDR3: CASHYSGQGYNEQFF. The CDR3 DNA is TGTGCCAGTCACTATAGCGGGCAGGGTTACAATGAGCAGTTCTTC.

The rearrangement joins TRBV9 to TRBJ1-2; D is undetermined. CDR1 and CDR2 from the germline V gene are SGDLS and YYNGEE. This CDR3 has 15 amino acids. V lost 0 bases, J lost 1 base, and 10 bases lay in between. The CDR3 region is CASSVDMVVNYGYTF. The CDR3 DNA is TGTGCCAGCAGCGTAGATATGGTGGTTAACTATGGCTACACCTTC.

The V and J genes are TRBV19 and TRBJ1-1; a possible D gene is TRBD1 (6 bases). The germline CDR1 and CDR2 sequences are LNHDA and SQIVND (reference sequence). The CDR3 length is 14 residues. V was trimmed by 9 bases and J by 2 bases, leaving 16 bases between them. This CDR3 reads CASGERRGNTEAFF. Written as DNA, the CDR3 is TGTGCCAGCGGCGAACGCAGGGGAAACACTGAAGCTTTCTTT.

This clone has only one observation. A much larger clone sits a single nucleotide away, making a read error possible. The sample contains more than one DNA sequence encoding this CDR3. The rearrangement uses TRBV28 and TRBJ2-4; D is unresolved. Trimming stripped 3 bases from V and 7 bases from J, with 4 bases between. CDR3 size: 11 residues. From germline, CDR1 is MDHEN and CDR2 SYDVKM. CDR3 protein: CASSFENIQYF. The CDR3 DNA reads TGTGCCAGCAGTTTCGAGAACATTCAGTACTTC. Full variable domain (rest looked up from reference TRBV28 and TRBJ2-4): DVKVTQSSRYLVKRTGEKVFLECVQDMDHENMFWYRQDPGLGLRLIYFSYDVKMKEKGDIPEGYSVSREKKERFSLILESASTNQTSMYLCASSFENIQYFGAGTRLSVL.

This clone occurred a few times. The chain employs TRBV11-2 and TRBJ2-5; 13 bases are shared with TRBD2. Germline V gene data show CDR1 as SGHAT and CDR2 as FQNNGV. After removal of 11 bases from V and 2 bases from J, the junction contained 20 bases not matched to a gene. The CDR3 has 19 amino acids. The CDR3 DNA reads TGTGCCGGAGAGACTAGCGGGAGGCCGAACTTTCCGGGACAAGAGACCCAGTACTTC. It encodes CAGETSGRPNFPGQETQYF.

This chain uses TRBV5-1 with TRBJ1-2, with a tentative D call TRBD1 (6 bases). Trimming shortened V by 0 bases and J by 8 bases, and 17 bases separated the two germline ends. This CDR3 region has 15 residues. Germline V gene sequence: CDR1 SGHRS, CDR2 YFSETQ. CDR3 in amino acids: CASSLVPTGTRGYTF. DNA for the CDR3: TGCGCCAGCAGCTTGGTTCCTACAGGGACACGGGGCTACACCTTC.